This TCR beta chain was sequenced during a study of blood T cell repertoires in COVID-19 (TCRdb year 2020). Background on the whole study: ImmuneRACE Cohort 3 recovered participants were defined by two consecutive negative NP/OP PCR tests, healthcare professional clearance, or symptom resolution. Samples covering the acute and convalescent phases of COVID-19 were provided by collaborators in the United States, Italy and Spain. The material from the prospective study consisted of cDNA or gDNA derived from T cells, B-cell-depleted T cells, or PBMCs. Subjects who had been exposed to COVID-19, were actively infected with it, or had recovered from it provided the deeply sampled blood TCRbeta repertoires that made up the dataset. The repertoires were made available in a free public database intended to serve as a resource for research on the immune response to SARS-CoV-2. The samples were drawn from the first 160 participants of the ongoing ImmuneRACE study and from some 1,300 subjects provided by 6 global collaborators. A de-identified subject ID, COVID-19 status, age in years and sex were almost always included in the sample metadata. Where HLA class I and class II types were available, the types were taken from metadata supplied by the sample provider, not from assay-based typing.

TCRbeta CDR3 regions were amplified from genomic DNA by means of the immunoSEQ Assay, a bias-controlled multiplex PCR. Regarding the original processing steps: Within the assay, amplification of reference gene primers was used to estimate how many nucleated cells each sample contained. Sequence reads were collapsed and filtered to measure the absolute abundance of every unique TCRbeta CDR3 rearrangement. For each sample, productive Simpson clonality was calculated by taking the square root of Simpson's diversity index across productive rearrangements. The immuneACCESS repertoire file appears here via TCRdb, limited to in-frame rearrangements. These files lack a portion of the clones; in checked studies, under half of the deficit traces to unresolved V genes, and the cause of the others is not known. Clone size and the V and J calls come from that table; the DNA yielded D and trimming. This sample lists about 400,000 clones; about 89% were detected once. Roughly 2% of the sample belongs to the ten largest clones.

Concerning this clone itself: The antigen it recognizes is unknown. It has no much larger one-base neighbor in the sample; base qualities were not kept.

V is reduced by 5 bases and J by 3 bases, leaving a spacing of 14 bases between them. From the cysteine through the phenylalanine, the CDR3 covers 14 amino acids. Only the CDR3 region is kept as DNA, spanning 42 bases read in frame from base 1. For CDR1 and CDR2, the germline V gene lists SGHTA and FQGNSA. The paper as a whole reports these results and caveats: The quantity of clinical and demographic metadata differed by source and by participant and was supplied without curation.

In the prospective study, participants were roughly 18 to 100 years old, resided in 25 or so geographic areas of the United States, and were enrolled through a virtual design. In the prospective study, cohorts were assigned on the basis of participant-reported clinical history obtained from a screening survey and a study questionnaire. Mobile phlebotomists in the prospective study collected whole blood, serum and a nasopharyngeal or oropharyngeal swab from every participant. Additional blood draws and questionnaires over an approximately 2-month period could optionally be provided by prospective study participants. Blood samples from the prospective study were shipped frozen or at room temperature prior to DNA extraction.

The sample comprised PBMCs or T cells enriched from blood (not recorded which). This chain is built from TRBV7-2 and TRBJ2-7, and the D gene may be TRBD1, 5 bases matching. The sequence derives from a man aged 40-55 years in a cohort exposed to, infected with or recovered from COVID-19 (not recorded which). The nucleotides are TGTGCCAGCAGCAAAGACAGCCCCTACTACGAGCAGTACTTC. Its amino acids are CASSKDSPYYEQYF.